This is a list of T cell receptor beta chains from one sample in a study of cytomegalovirus exposure and HLA in healthy donors. The table came from immunoSEQ multiplex PCR; TCRdb's copy has only in-frame clones and leaves some out. The table includes around 280,000 clones, roughly 90% detected once. Material: PBMCs. The receptors were sampled from a woman aged 18-30 years in good health and CMV-seronegative. CDR3s include the opening cysteine and the closing phenylalanine or tryptophan. Each record gives: D gene, J gene, V gene, clone size, CDR3 protein, CDR3 DNA. The D gene is left open where the match is weak. The size of a clone is reported for some rows only, either as once, few or many, or as a class for expanded clones.

TRBD1 | TRBJ2-7 | TRBV11-1 | - | CASSLLWAGGYEQYF | TGTGCCAGCAGCTTATTATGGGCAGGGGGCTACGAGCAGTACTTC
- | TRBJ1-2 | TRBV13 | - | CASSVLGGGYTF | TGTGCCAGCAGCGTCCTTGGGGGGGGCTACACCTTC
TRBD1 | TRBJ2-7 | TRBV5-1 | - | CASSFDRVAYEQYF | TGCGCCAGCAGCTTTGACAGGGTGGCCTACGAGCAGTACTTC
TRBD2 | TRBJ2-3 | TRBV12-5 | - | CASGSDWSSGVADTQYF | TGTGCTAGTGGTTCCGACTGGAGTAGCGGGGTTGCAGATACGCAGTATTTT
- | TRBJ2-6 | TRBV5-6 | - | CASSFGAGANVLTF | TGTGCCAGCAGTTTCGGTGCAGGGGCCAACGTCCTGACTTTC
- | TRBJ2-7 | TRBV4-1 | once | CASSYGGGAYEQYF | TGCGCCAGCAGCTACGGTGGGGGGGCTTACGAGCAGTACTTC
- | TRBJ2-3 | TRBV30 | - | CAWRVGADTQYF | TGTGCCTGGAGGGTCGGGGCAGATACGCAGTATTTT
TRBD1 | TRBJ2-6 | TRBV7-9 | - | CASSSWDSFISGANVLTF | TGTGCCAGCAGCTCTTGGGACAGTTTTATCTCTGGGGCCAACGTCCTGACTTTC
- | TRBJ1-1 | TRBV7-2 | - | CASSLGGSRAGNTEAFF | TGTGCCAGCAGCTTAGGGGGCAGCCGGGCCGGGAACACTGAAGCTTTCTTT
TRBD2 | TRBJ2-1 | TRBV2 | - | CASSPDVGLADEQFF | TGTGCCAGCAGTCCGGACGTGGGACTAGCGGACGAGCAGTTCTTC
TRBD2 | TRBJ2-7 | TRBV11-1 | - | CASSLLSGGYEQYF | TGTGCCAGCAGCTTACTTAGCGGGGGCTACGAGCAGTACTTC
TRBD1 | TRBJ1-1 | TRBV6-5 | - | CASSPTGGRQAFF | TGTGCCAGCAGTCCAACAGGGGGACGGCAAGCTTTCTTT
- | TRBJ1-2 | TRBV6-5 | once | CASSYQGRGGYTF | TGTGCCAGCAGTTACCAGGGGAGAGGCGGCTACACCTTC
TRBD1 | TRBJ2-3 | TRBV27 | - | CASSHTGTGVTVDTQYF | TGTGCCAGCAGCCACACCGGGACAGGGGTTACGGTAGATACGCAGTATTTT
- | TRBJ2-3 | TRBV11-2 | - | CASSLEGWQTDTQYF | TGTGCCAGCAGCTTAGAGGGCTGGCAGACAGATACGCAGTATTTT
TRBD1 | TRBJ2-7 | TRBV18 | - | CASSISGQGYNHEQYF | TGTGCCAGCTCTATATCTGGACAGGGGTATAACCACGAGCAGTACTTC
TRBD2 | TRBJ2-1 | TRBV4-1 | - | CASSSRDSGGYREQFF | TGCGCCAGCAGCTCCCGGGATAGCGGGGGGTACAGGGAGCAGTTCTTC
- | TRBJ2-5 | TRBV5-4 | - | CASSFLGLTQETQYF | TGTGCCAGCAGCTTTCTGGGCTTAACACAAGAGACCCAGTACTTC
- | TRBJ1-1 | TRBV15 | - | CATSNPSVAGMNTEAFF | TGTGCCACCAGCAACCCTAGTGTTGCAGGGATGAACACTGAAGCTTTCTTT
- | TRBJ2-1 | TRBV5-1 | - | CASSLVTLPSDEQFF | TGCGCCAGCAGCTTGGTCACCCTTCCCTCGGATGAGCAGTTCTTC
- | TRBJ1-1 | TRBV15 | - | CATSRAPRASGAEAFF | TGTGCCACCAGCAGAGCTCCCCGGGCTTCGGGAGCTGAAGCTTTCTTT
- | TRBJ2-7 | TRBV2 | - | CASSENQFYEQYF | TGTGCCAGCAGTGAAAACCAGTTCTACGAGCAGTACTTC
TRBD1 | TRBJ1-4 | TRBV6-6 | - | CASVRDRGLLNEKLFF | TGTGCCAGCGTCCGGGACAGGGGGTTATTGAATGAAAAACTGTTTTTT
- | TRBJ1-5 | TRBV7-9 | - | CASSLDELPQHF | TGTGCCAGCAGCTTAGATGAACTGCCCCAGCATTTT
- | TRBJ2-5 | TRBV9 | - | CASNAGPQWETQYF | TGTGCCAGCAACGCGGGCCCCCAATGGGAGACCCAGTACTTC
- | TRBJ2-5 | TRBV5-1 | - | CASSLGAAQGETQYF | TGCGCCAGCAGCTTGGGGGCCGCTCAGGGAGAGACCCAGTACTTC
- | TRBJ1-2 | TRBV4-1 | - | CASSLTGQYYGYTF | TGCGCCAGCAGTCTGACAGGACAATACTATGGCTACACCTTC
TRBD2 | TRBJ2-7 | TRBV6-6 | - | CASRDGLAGFEQYF | TGTGCCAGCAGAGACGGACTAGCCGGTTTCGAGCAGTACTTC
- | TRBJ2-3 | TRBV5-1 | - | CASTTSGGSPDTQYF | TGCGCCAGCACCACATCTGGGGGGTCCCCAGATACGCAGTATTTT
- | TRBJ2-7 | TRBV7-2 | - | CASSSTGPYEQYF | TGTGCCAGCAGCTCGACTGGTCCCTACGAGCAGTACTTC
TRBD1 | TRBJ1-3 | TRBV9 | - | CASSPGTGFGNTIYF | TGTGCCAGCAGCCCAGGGACAGGGTTCGGAAACACCATATATTTT
- | TRBJ1-1 | TRBV27 | - | CASSWGAGRGFTEAFF | TGTGCCAGCAGTTGGGGAGCAGGGAGGGGGTTCACTGAAGCTTTCTTT
TRBD2 | TRBJ2-7 | TRBV7-6 | once | CASSPGTRFEQYF | TGTGCCAGCAGCCCCGGGACTAGATTTGAGCAGTACTTC
- | TRBJ1-4 | TRBV27 | - | CASSLDNYNEKLFF | TGTGCCAGCAGTCTTGACAATTACAATGAAAAACTGTTTTTT
- | TRBJ1-4 | TRBV13 | - | CASSQQAYNEELFF | TGTGCCAGCAGCCAACAGGCTTATAATGAAGAACTGTTTTTT